A single sample gave rise to the 17 T cell receptor beta chains below, sequenced in a study of CD8 T cells in ankylosing spondylitis. TCRdb redid the calling of the 5' RACE reads with MiXCR, one entry per CDR3 protein. The sample contains some 29,000 distinct CDR3 sequences, 6.5% to 9% of which appear only once. Sequencing input: blood, either unsorted or a sorted T cell fraction (not recorded which). These receptor sequences come from a male donor with ankylosing spondylitis or in good health (not recorded which).

This clonotype was detected many times. The V call is TRBV6-5, the J call TRBJ2-3, with D possibly called TRBD1 or TRBD2 (6 bases each). The CDR3 is made up of 14 amino acids. V lost 2 bases and J 4 bases, leaving 10 bases between the germline ends. Looked up from germline, CDR1 is MNHEY and CDR2 is SVGAGI. The CDR3 protein is CASSYRGRSDTQYF. The CDR3 DNA sequence: TGTGCCAGCAGTTACAGGGGGAGGTCAGATACGCAGTATTTT.

There are a few counts of this clonotype. The chain carries TRBV23-1 and TRBJ1-1; tentatively, D is TRBD1 (5 bases). TRBV23-1 is recorded as an ORF, its role being uncertain. The CDR3 contains 16 residues. V lost 3 bases and J 0 bases, leaving 14 bases between the germline ends. CDR3 region: CASSHPRDPMNTEAFF. CDR3 DNA: TGCGCCAGCAGTCATCCGAGGGACCCTATGAACACTGAAGCTTTCTTT.

This clonotype was counted ten times or more. This chain links TRBV20-1 with TRBJ2-5, with a possible D match to TRBD2 (6 bases). The ends were cut back, 5 bases at V and 2 bases at J, with 12 bases in the middle. This CDR3 contains 13 residues. CDR1 and CDR2 (germline): DFQATT, SNEGSKA (reference sequence). The CDR3 region is CSAPTGVQETQYF. The CDR3 bases are TGCAGTGCTCCTACGGGAGTACAAGAGACCCAGTACTTC.

With regard to this clonotype: Since a much larger clone is just one base distant, this may be a read error. The CDR3 is CVSSRNMAGSTGELFF. In DNA form, the CDR3 reads TGTGTCAGCAGCCGAAATATGGCGGGGTCCACCGGGGAGCTGTTTTTT. The genes are TRBV11-2 and TRBJ2-2, with D perhaps TRBD2 (6 bases). Germline CDR1 and CDR2: SGHAT and FQNNGV. This CDR3 spans 16 amino acids.

Within the sample, this clonotype is medium-sized. The chain is built from TRBV20-1 and TRBJ2-7; D unclear. V shed 6 bases and J shed 1 base, with 19 bases lying between them. Germline assignment: CDR1 DFQATT and CDR2 SNEGSKA (reference sequence). The CDR3 runs to 15 residues. The CDR3 region is CSASGLELPSYEQYF. For the CDR3, the DNA is TGCAGTGCCTCCGGTCTAGAGTTGCCTTCCTACGAGCAGTACTTC.

This clonotype has a count of ten or more. The DNA for the CDR3 is TGCGCCAGCCTAGTAAACAATGAGCAGTTCTTC. Translation gives CASLVNNEQFF. This chain joins TRBV5-1 and TRBJ2-1, with D uncertain. Germline values: CDR1 SGHRS, CDR2 YFSETQ. The V end was cut by 7 bases, the J end by 5 bases, with 7 bases between. The CDR3 totals 11 residues.

The table lists this clonotype with many counts. The genes are TRBV12-3 or TRBV12-4 and TRBJ1-1, with D perhaps matching TRBD1 (6 bases). The CDR3 is 16 residues long. Deletions cut 6 bases from V and 4 bases from J, with 21 bases between. The CDR3 here is CASSPFWGRRVTEAFF. The DNA of the CDR3 is TGTGCCAGCAGCCCGTTCTGGGGGCGTAGGGTCACTGAAGCTTTCTTT.

The rearrangement joins TRBV19 to TRBJ2-2; the D gene is possibly TRBD1 (5 bases). The CDR3 runs to 16 residues. The V end lost 1 base, the J end lost 3 bases, and 12 bases lay between the germline ends. CDR1 is LNHDA, CDR2 SQIVND, per germline (reference sequence). CDR3 sequence: CASSIGQGSDTGELFF. The DNA of the CDR3 is TGTGCCAGTAGTATAGGGCAGGGAAGCGACACCGGGGAGCTGTTTTTT.

This clonotype was counted many times. The gene calls are TRBV5-1 and TRBJ2-2; TRBD1 or TRBD2 may be the D gene (5 bases each). The germline gives CDR1 SGHRS, CDR2 YFSETQ. The CDR3 consists of 15 residues. V shed 4 bases and J shed 2 bases, with 12 bases lying between them. As DNA, the CDR3 is TGCGCCAGCAGCGGGCAGGGACCCAACACCGGGGAGCTGTTTTTT. Protein: CASSGQGPNTGELFF.

To note about this clonotype: One end of the junction varies from germline; a read error may be responsible. This rearrangement joins TRBV5-1 to TRBJ2-5, with D perhaps TRBD2 (5 bases). CDR3 length: 14 residues. Germline V gene data show CDR1 as SGHRS and CDR2 as YFSETQ. The CDR3 DNA reads TGCGCCAGCAGCTTGGACGAGATTGGGGAGACCCAGTATTTC. This encodes CASSLDEIGETQYF.

This rearrangement joins TRBV11-2 to TRBJ2-2; 14 bases fit TRBD2. In germline, CDR1 is SGHAT, CDR2 FQNNGV. The length of the CDR3 is 17 residues. V shed 3 bases and J 7 bases; nucleotides not matched to a gene: 7. CDR3 amino acids: CASSFPGLAGVGGELFF. The CDR3 DNA reads TGTGCCAGCAGCTTCCCGGGACTAGCGGGAGTTGGCGGGGAGCTGTTTTTT.

In its sample, this clonotype was seen many times. The rearrangement links TRBV29-1 to TRBJ2-5; 7 nucleotides match TRBD2. This CDR3 contains 15 residues. V dropped 4 bases and J dropped 4; count of bases not matched to a gene: 12. Per germline, CDR1 SQVTM and CDR2 ANQGSEA. The CDR3, as DNA: TGCAGCGTTGGCTTCCGAGCGGGGAGGGGAGAGACCCAGTACTTC. It encodes CSVGFRAGRGETQYF.

This clonotype was seen a handful of times. V and J are TRBV11-1 and TRBJ2-3, with D perhaps TRBD1 or TRBD2 (5 bases each). Germline CDR1 reads SGHAT; CDR2 reads FQDESV (reference sequence). This CDR3 has 21 amino acids. V was clipped by 5 bases and J by 3 bases, with 33 bases between them. The CDR3, as DNA: TGTGCCAGCAGCGCTCGGGGCAGGCGACCTAAGAGTCGCGTTTTAACAGATACGCAGTATTTT. This gives the protein CASSARGRRPKSRVLTDTQYF.

In its sample, this clonotype was seen many times. The rearrangement joins TRBV2 to TRBJ1-2, with a tentative D call TRBD1 (6 bases). The V end was cut by 6 bases, the J end by 6 bases, with 23 bases between. Germline V gene sequence: CDR1 SNHLY, CDR2 FYNNEI. The CDR3 has 16 residues. The CDR3, as DNA: TGTGCCAGCAGCGCGAACAGGGTTACAGGTTCAGATGGCTACACCTTC. Its protein product is CASSANRVTGSDGYTF.

This clonotype was recorded at least ten times. V is TRBV6-5 and J is TRBJ2-5; D is unclear. The CDR3 is 15 amino acids. The V end lost 0 bases, the J end lost 0 bases, and 8 bases lay between the germline ends. Germline assignment: CDR1 MNHEY and CDR2 SVGAGI. The CDR3 nucleotides read TGTGCCAGCAGTTACTCCGCAGCCTACCAAGAGACCCAGTACTTC. Amino acids: CASSYSAAYQETQYF.

This clonotype was detected many times. The chain combines TRBV21-1 with TRBJ1-3; TRBD1, the table's D call, was not compared with the DNA. TRBV21-1 is deemed a pseudogene. The CDR3 totals 16 residues. Here the CDR3 DNA reads TGTGCCAGCAGCAAATACGCAGGGCACTCTGGAAACACCATATATTTT. This sequence encodes CASSKYAGHSGNTIYF.

The chain uses TRBV12-3 or TRBV12-4 and TRBJ1-3, with a tentative D call TRBD1 (6 bases). The V gene lost 5 bases and the J gene lost 0 bases, with 14 bases spanning the gap. The length of the CDR3 is 16 residues. The CDR3 DNA reads TGTGCCAGCAGTGTCACAGGGCCCCACTCTGGAAACACCATATATTTT. It yields the protein CASSVTGPHSGNTIYF.